The source of this T cell receptor (beta chain) is a study of T cell repertoires in cytomegalovirus infection. Study information: Public signatures in TCR beta pointed to CMV infection and matching HLA type.

This clonotype came up a few times. Its specificity is unknown. Study results and caveats: Clonotypes of TCR beta that were HLA-C-restricted and CMV-specific dominated the ex vivo response. Public TCR beta family frequency separated CMV-and-HLA carriers, including in an independent cohort.

The V gene's germline CDR1 is MNHGY and CDR2 SAAAGT. Between the trimmed V and J ends, which lost 8 bases and 5 bases, there was a span of 13 bases. The CDR3 has 12 amino acids. Via MiXCR, TCRdb re-called the reads, giving one row per CDR3 protein. The sample consists of some 390,000 distinct CDR3 sequences, 15% to 20% of them appearing once. The TCR sequence derives from a human donor in good health (CMV status not recorded). Some clones in this sample may be carry-over from other donors' samples. The chain has TRBV6-8 and TRBJ2-7, with D perhaps matching TRBD2 (5 bases). The sample consisted of PBMCs. CDR3 DNA sequence: TGTGCCAGCCTTGAGGGAGAGAACGAGCAGTACTTC. Its protein is CASLEGENEQYF.